This TCR beta chain stems from a study of blood T cells in healthy people across ages. At the level of the study: About one barcoded TCR beta cDNA was captured per two T cells.

This clonotype was seen a handful of times. PBMCs, at least 7 million per sample, were isolated. Primers used in a second PCR of about 6 to 12 cycles were a sample-barcoded 5' primer and a J-beta primer mix. TCRdb analysed the 5' RACE reads with MiXCR anew, one entry per CDR3 protein. Among more than 650,000 distinct CDR3 sequences, 22% were seen once, and the ten largest hold 22%. The CDR3 runs 13 residues. The V gene's germline CDR1 is KGHDR and CDR2 SFDVKD. V was pared by 9 bases and J by 2 bases, with 11 bases between. This chain joins TRBV24-1 and TRBJ2-3; D remains ambiguous. Sequencing was performed on blood. The sequence derives from a man in his 70s in good health. CDR3 sequence (DNA): TGTGCCACCCTGGGGTCCCACACAGATACGCAGTATTTT. Its translation: CATLGSHTDTQYF.